The entry below describes one TCR beta chain. What it binds is unknown. The entry originates in a study of human T cells and chemical hapten exposure. Study outcomes and limitations: The count of PT1 expanded TCRs correlated positively with patch test score.

In TCRdb, the RACE reads were re-called with MiXCR into one record per CDR3 protein. The sample shows 82,000 or so distinct CDR3 sequences, 10% to 15% of them seen only once. Indicated time point: patch test 3, about 24 weeks after DPC sensitization. Documented treatment: therapeutic diphenylcyclopropenone sensitization with weekly scalp DPC. Trimming took 5 bases from V and 10 from J, leaving 14 bases between them. The germline gives CDR1 MDHEN, CDR2 SYDVKM. The CDR3 is made up of 12 amino acids. This clonotype originated in a woman aged 45-65 years with alopecia areata. Some clones in this sample may be carry-over from other donors' samples. This sequence joins TRBV28 and TRBJ1-1, with D uncertain. The sequenced sample was whole blood, obtained in connection with sensitization to the hapten diphenylcyclopropenone (DPC). The CDR3 DNA reads TGTGCCAGCAGTCCCTCGGGTGTGGGAGCTTTCTTT. Its translation: CASSPSGVGAFF. Complete variable domain (other parts from reference TRBV28 and TRBJ1-1): DVKVTQSSRYLVKRTGEKVFLECVQDMDHENMFWYRQDPGLGLRLIYFSYDVKMKEKGDIPEGYSVSREKKERFSLILESASTNQTSMYLCASSPSGVGAFFGQGTRLTVV.